Here is one T cell receptor (beta chain) with its context. This record comes from a study of CD8+ T cells in alopecia areata. Regarding treatment: oral pan-JAK inhibitor, 5-10 mg twice daily. The CDR3 is 13 residues long. V lost 2 bases to trimming and J lost 6 bases; unmatched junction nucleotides: 1. CDR1 and CDR2 (germline): MNHEY, SVGAGI. As the sequencing template, cDNA was produced by extracting RNA and reverse transcribing it. Profiling relied on immunoSEQ multiplex PCR, and the TCRdb table lists in-frame clones only, not all of them. The sample carries approximately 160,000 clones, around 59% recorded once.

V is TRBV6-5 and J is TRBJ2-7; 10 bases map to TRBD1. The starting material was CD4+ T cells sorted from blood, obtained at week 24, from a patient treated with tofacitinib. The clonotype comes from a human donor with alopecia areata. The CDR3 DNA sequence: TGTGCCAGCAGTTACGGGACAGGGGTCGAGCAGTACTTC. This encodes CASSYGTGVEQYF.